The clone carrying this T cell receptor beta chain was seen many times. This specimen belongs to a study of T-cell reconstitution after alpha-beta-depleted transplantation in children. Library preparation (for TCRbeta) was performed with unique molecular identifiers. MiXCR was run by TCRdb on the PCR reads, yielding one entry per CDR3 protein. The table lists 360,000 or so distinct CDR3 sequences, about a fifth of them singletons. The CDR3 spans 15 residues. Germline CDR1 reads SEHNR; CDR2 reads FQNEAQ (reference sequence). V was shortened by 5 bases and J by 2 bases, with 15 bases between the two germline ends.

This receptor was obtained from a human donor who donated a stem cell graft to a child with acute myeloid leukemia. The rearrangement joins TRBV7-9 to TRBJ2-5; unclear D gene. The material sequenced was PBMCs from the stem cell graft donor, taken from the stem cell graft. CDR3 in amino acids: CASSQLQVSQETQYF. The CDR3 DNA is TGTGCCAGCAGCCAGCTCCAAGTGAGTCAAGAGACCCAGTACTTC.